This T cell receptor (beta chain) was recorded in a study of shared clonotypes between healthy human individuals. Background on the study: Plates per donor: three CD4 naive, three CD4 memory, two CD8 naive, one CD8 memory.

Trimming took 3 bases from V and 0 from J, leaving 14 bases between them. Germline assignment: CDR1 SEHNR and CDR2 FQNEAQ (reference sequence). This CDR3 region has 16 residues. TCRdb's copy holds only in-frame clones and misses some; the assay was immunoSEQ multiplex PCR. The sample yields approximately 2.5 million clones, just over 90% seen once. The study, taken as a whole, reports: Collection of samples was limited to blood; tissue repertoires likely differ. Around 5.4% of naive CD4 clonotypes were common to a few donors. Richness estimates generally favored naive over memory subsets.

Turning to this clone: Its matching antigen is unknown.

What was sequenced was naive CD4+ T cells sorted from blood. Subset noted: CD45RA+ positively selected. This sequence was found in a man aged 18 to 30 in good health. V gene TRBV7-9 combines with J gene TRBJ1-1; TRBD1 is a possible D gene (6 bases). CDR3 bases: TGTGCCAGCAGCTTTCTCAGGGGTCCCCTGAACACTGAAGCTTTCTTT. It specifies CASSFLRGPLNTEAFF.